Following are 9 T cell receptor beta chains from one sample sequenced in a study of blood T cell repertoires in COVID-19. TCRdb's table, derived via immunoSEQ multiplex PCR, lists solely in-frame clones and lacks some. The table shows 110,000 or so clones, with about nine tenths occurring only once. Input material: peripheral blood. Every receptor here comes from a human donor in a cohort sampled during active COVID-19.

The chain combines TRBV7-9 with TRBJ2-1; 10 bases are shared with TRBD1. Per the germline V gene, CDR1 is SEHNR and CDR2 is FQNEAQ (reference sequence). The V gene end was trimmed by 3 bases and the J gene end by 4 bases; junction bases not matched to a gene: 3. The CDR3 spans 15 residues. The CDR3 region is CASSFRDRGYNEQFF. The CDR3, as DNA: TGTGCCAGCAGCTTCCGGGACAGGGGTTACAATGAGCAGTTCTTC.

The chain links TRBV6-5 to TRBJ2-3; TRBD2 aligns across 12 bases. CDR3 length equals 15 residues. With V trimmed by 0 bases and J by 6 bases, 1 base remained unmatched. Per germline, CDR1 MNHEY and CDR2 SVGAGI. CDR3 protein: CASSYSLAGGDTQYF. DNA of the CDR3: TGTGCCAGCAGTTACTCACTAGCGGGGGGTGATACGCAGTATTTT.

This clone was counted once. The V gene is TRBV6-2 or TRBV6-3, the J gene TRBJ1-6; 11 bases agree with TRBD1. This CDR3 spans 15 amino acids. The V and J ends lost 5 bases and 7 bases, in that order; junction bases with no gene match: 4. In germline, CDR1 is MNHEY, CDR2 SVGEGT. This chain's CDR3 is CASSKRDRGNSPLHF. DNA for the CDR3: TGTGCCAGCAGTAAGCGGGACAGGGGGAATTCACCCCTCCACTTT.

The chain links TRBV11-2 to TRBJ1-2; no definite D call. The V end was cut by 4 bases, the J end by 8 bases, with 17 bases between. CDR3 size: 14 residues. Germline V lookup: CDR1 SGHAT, CDR2 FQNNGV. CDR3 nucleotide sequence: TGTGCCAGCAGCTCGCGGGTCTTCCCGGGAGGCTACACCTTC. As protein: CASSSRVFPGGYTF.

The V call is TRBV7-6, the J call TRBJ2-7; no firm D call. Trimming left V 3 bases short and J 5 bases short, with 14 bases between. CDR3 length: 14 residues. From germline, CDR1 is SGHVS and CDR2 FNYEAQ. CDR3 nucleotide sequence: TGTGCCAGCAGCTTGAGCGTTCCGAGCGACGAGCAGTACTTC. This codes for CASSLSVPSDEQYF.

This clone has only one observation. The chain recombines TRBV5-6 with TRBJ1-1; a weak D match, TRBD1 (6 bases). CDR3 length: 14 residues. Germline CDR1 and CDR2: SGHDT and YYEEEE. Deletions cut 4 bases from V and 1 base from J, with 11 bases between. CDR3 loop: CASSPGTPNTEAFF. Written as DNA, the CDR3 is TGTGCCAGCAGCCCGGGGACACCGAACACTGAAGCTTTCTTT. Combining the CDR3 with reference TRBV5-6 and TRBJ1-1 gives the whole variable domain DAGVTQSPTHLIKTRGQQVTLRCSPKSGHDTVSWYQQALGQGPQFIFQYYEEEERQRGNFPDRFSGHQFPNYSSELNVNALLLGDSALYLCASSPGTPNTEAFFGQGTRLTVV.

The rearrangement uses TRBV2 and TRBJ2-7, with a weak D call TRBD2 (6 bases). The CDR3 runs to 14 residues. V gave up 6 bases and J gave up 3 bases, with 15 bases separating them. CDR1 and CDR2 (germline): SNHLY, FYNNEI. The CDR3 spells CASRNQLAFYEQYF. In nucleotides, the CDR3 is TGTGCCAGCAGAAACCAACTAGCTTTCTACGAGCAGTACTTC.

The chain uses TRBV24-1 and TRBJ1-5; TRBD1 matches at 8 bases. The CDR3 totals 16 residues. Germline lookup yields CDR1 KGHDR and CDR2 SFDVKD. J gave up 6 bases and V 5 bases, and 11 bases lay outside the gene matches. CDR3 nucleotides: TGTGCCACCAGTGGTTCCCACCACAGGGGGGGTCAGCCCCAGCATTTT. Residues: CATSGSHHRGGQPQHF.

This clone was counted a single time. The gene calls are TRBV18 and TRBJ2-5; TRBD2 agrees at 9 bases. V dropped 5 bases and J dropped 1; count of bases not matched to a gene: 8. The CDR3 loop spans 16 amino acids. From germline, CDR1 is KGHSH and CDR2 LQKENI. CDR3 DNA sequence: TGTGCCAGCTCATCCTCGACTAGCGGAGTCCAAGAGACCCAGTACTTC. The encoded protein is CASSSSTSGVQETQYF.